These T cell receptor beta chains were read from a single sample in a study of breast tumors, draining lymph nodes, adjacent tissues. TCRdb independently ran MiXCR on the multiplex PCR reads; one entry per CDR3 protein. The table shows approximately 140,000 distinct CDR3 sequences, with approximately 30% occurring only once. The source material was axillary lymph node tissue. The receptors derive from a female donor with breast cancer. Some clones in this sample may be carry-over from other donors' samples. Both conserved end residues are part of each CDR3. The D gene is left open where the match is weak. For some rows the clone size is stated as once, few or many, or as a class when expanded; others skip it.

size: -
J: TRBJ2-7
V: TRBV20-1
D: -
DNA: TGCAGTGCTAGGGACAGCTCGGACCTAGACGAGCAGTACTTC
CDR3: CSARDSSDLDEQYF

size: many
J: TRBJ1-5
V: TRBV6-5
D: TRBD1
DNA: TGTGCCAGCAGCCCTCAATCAGGGGGCAGCAATCAGCCCCAGCATTTT
CDR3: CASSPQSGGSNQPQHF

size: many
J: TRBJ2-1
V: TRBV14
D: -
DNA: TGTGCCAGCAGCCAAAGACAGAACTCCTACAATGAGCAGTTCTTC
CDR3: CASSQRQNSYNEQFF

size: many
J: TRBJ1-2
V: TRBV19
D: -
DNA: TGTGCCAGTACGTCGGAATCGGTGGGATATGGCTACACCTTC
CDR3: CASTSESVGYGYTF

size: many
J: TRBJ2-1
V: TRBV7-8
D: -
DNA: TGTGCCAGCAGCTTAGCTTTTTCGCCCTACAATGAGCAGTTCTTC
CDR3: CASSLAFSPYNEQFF

size: -
J: TRBJ1-1
V: TRBV6-5
D: -
DNA: TGTGCCAGCAGCGGAAACTCTATGAACACTGAAGCTTTCTTT
CDR3: CASSGNSMNTEAFF

size: many
J: TRBJ2-5
V: TRBV28
D: TRBD1
DNA: TGTGCCAGCAGCCGACATCTAGGGACAGGGCAAGAGACCCAGTACTTC
CDR3: CASSRHLGTGQETQYF

size: many
J: TRBJ1-1
V: TRBV2
D: TRBD1
DNA: TGTGCCAGCAGTGAGGGACAGGGTATGAACACTGAAGCTTTCTTT
CDR3: CASSEGQGMNTEAFF

size: -
J: TRBJ2-1
V: TRBV6-2/TRBV6-3
D: TRBD2
DNA: TGTGCCAGCGGGGGGGGCAATGAGCAGTTCTTC
CDR3: CASGGGNEQFF

size: -
J: TRBJ1-3
V: TRBV28
D: TRBD1
DNA: TGTGCCAGCAGGATCCAACAGGGGGCTCTCTCTGGAAACACCATATATTTT
CDR3: CASRIQQGALSGNTIYF

size: many
J: TRBJ1-5
V: TRBV7-9
D: TRBD1
DNA: TGTGCCAGCACCGTCGGACAGGGAGGGCAGCCCCAGCATTTT
CDR3: CASTVGQGGQPQHF

size: -
J: TRBJ2-6
V: TRBV9
D: TRBD1
DNA: TGTGCCAGCAGCGTAGGACAGGGCTATAATGGAGGGGCCAACGTCCTGACTTTC
CDR3: CASSVGQGYNGGANVLTF

size: many
J: TRBJ2-3
V: TRBV12-3/TRBV12-4
D: -
DNA: TGTGCCAGCAGTCGTAGCCCGGCGGATACGCAGTATTTT
CDR3: CASSRSPADTQYF

size: -
J: TRBJ1-6
V: TRBV12-3/TRBV12-4
D: -
DNA: TGTGCCAGCAGCGTAGGGCACAGGGCAAATTCACCCCTCCACTTT
CDR3: CASSVGHRANSPLHF

size: -
J: TRBJ1-6
V: TRBV6-6
D: TRBD1
DNA: TGTGCCAGCAGACAACGACAGGGTAGCTCCTATAATTCACCCCTCCACTTT
CDR3: CASRQRQGSSYNSPLHF

size: many
J: TRBJ2-3
V: TRBV6-2/TRBV6-3
D: TRBD1
DNA: TGTGCCAGCAGTGGGGACAGGGGTACAGATACGCAGTATTTT
CDR3: CASSGDRGTDTQYF

size: many
J: TRBJ2-5
V: TRBV7-2
D: -
DNA: TGTGCCAGCAGCCCGGGGACGGCTCAAGAGACCCAGTACTTC
CDR3: CASSPGTAQETQYF

size: many
J: TRBJ1-4
V: TRBV6-5
D: -
DNA: TGTGCCAGCAGTTATGGTCTAGGGGAAAAACTGTTTTTT
CDR3: CASSYGLGEKLFF

size: -
J: TRBJ2-5
V: TRBV5-6
D: -
DNA: TGTGCCGGCAGCTTGTCGTACCAGGGTGATCTCGAAGAGACCCAGTACTTC
CDR3: CAGSLSYQGDLEETQYF

size: many
J: TRBJ1-2
V: TRBV27
D: -
DNA: TGTGCCAGCAGTTTCGTTGGGGGTGGCTACACCTTC
CDR3: CASSFVGGGYTF

size: few
J: TRBJ2-4
V: TRBV7-8
D: -
DNA: TGTGCCAGCAGCCTTCGACATCCTAGAGCCAAAAACATTCAGTACTTC
CDR3: CASSLRHPRAKNIQYF

size: many
J: TRBJ2-2
V: TRBV5-6
D: TRBD1
DNA: TGTGCCAGCAGCGACACACAGGGGGCCAGGACGACCGGGGAGCTGTTTTTT
CDR3: CASSDTQGARTTGELFF